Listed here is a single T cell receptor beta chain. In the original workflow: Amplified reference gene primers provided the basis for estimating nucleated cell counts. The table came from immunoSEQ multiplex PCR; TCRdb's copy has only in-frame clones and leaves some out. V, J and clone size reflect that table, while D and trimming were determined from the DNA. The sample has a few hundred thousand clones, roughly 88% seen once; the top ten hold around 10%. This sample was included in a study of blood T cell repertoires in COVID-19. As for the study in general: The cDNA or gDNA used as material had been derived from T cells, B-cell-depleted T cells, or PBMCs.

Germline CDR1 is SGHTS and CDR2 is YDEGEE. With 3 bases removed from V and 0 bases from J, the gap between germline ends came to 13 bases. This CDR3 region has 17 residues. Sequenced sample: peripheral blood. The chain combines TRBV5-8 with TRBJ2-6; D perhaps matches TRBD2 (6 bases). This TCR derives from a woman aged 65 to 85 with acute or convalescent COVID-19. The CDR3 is CASSSGTVPSGANVLTF. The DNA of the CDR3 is TGTGCCAGCAGCTCGGGGACTGTTCCCTCTGGGGCCAACGTCCTGACTTTC.